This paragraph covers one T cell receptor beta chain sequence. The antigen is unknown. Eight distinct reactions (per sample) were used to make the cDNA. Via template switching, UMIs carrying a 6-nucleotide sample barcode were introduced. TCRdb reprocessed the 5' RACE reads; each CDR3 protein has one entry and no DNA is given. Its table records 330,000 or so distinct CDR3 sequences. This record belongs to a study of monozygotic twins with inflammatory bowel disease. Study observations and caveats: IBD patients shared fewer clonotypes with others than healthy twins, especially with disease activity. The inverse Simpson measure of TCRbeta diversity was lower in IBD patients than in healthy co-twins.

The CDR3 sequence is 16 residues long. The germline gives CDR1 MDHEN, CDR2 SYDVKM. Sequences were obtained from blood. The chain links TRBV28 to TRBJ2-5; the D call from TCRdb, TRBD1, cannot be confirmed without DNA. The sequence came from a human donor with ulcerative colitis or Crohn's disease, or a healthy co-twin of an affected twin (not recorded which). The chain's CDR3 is CASSLGTGKAGETQYF.